Sequencing of this TCR beta chain was carried out in a study of lung T cells in sarcoidosis with Löfgren's syndrome. About the research overall: Bronchoalveolar lavage fluid in sarcoidosis accumulates CD4+ T cells. Regarding the study as a whole: Multiple Löfgren's syndrome patients reportedly shared TRAV12-1 and TRBV2 CDR3 motifs.

The V end was cut by 1 base, the J end by 1 base, with 10 bases between. The CDR3 loop spans 15 amino acids. The germline V gene encodes CDR1 SGHAT and CDR2 FQNNGV. TCRdb re-called the reads with MiXCR, one entry per CDR3 protein. The sample shows 55,000 to 80,000 distinct CDR3 sequences, about 20% of them seen only once. There are a few counts of this clonotype. The antigen is unknown. Material for sequencing was CD4+ T cells from PBMCs. The chain is built from TRBV11-2 and TRBJ1-1; D uncertain. This clonotype was obtained from a human donor with sarcoidosis (Löfgren's syndrome or another form), or a control subject (not recorded which). The CDR3 nucleotides read TGTGCCAGCAGCTTAGGCTCTTGGGCGAACACTGAAGCTTTCTTT. This translates into CASSLGSWANTEAFF.